Listed below are T cell receptor beta chains from one sample, sequenced in a study of blood T cell repertoires in COVID-19. Produced via immunoSEQ multiplex PCR; TCRdb's table is partial and in-frame only. The table lists 300,000 or so clones, about 90% of them singletons, with more than 1% in the top ten. What was sequenced was PBMCs or T cells enriched from blood (not recorded which). The source is a woman in her thirties who had recovered from COVID-19. CDR3s leave out the opening cysteine and the closing phenylalanine or tryptophan. The D gene is left open where the match is weak.

NA,TRBJ1-3,TRBV30,ASRGSSGNTIY
TRBD1,TRBJ1-4,TRBV5-1,ASSLAGQGARNEKLF
TRBD2,TRBJ2-2,TRBV24-1,ATSREGYTGELF
TRBD1,TRBJ2-5,TRBV5-5,ASSPDREPQY
NA,TRBJ2-1,TRBV7-2,ASSLAVTNNEQF
NA,TRBJ1-6,TRBV14,ASSPGGPYNSPLH
NA,TRBJ1-5,TRBV7-2,ASSSPDSNQPQH
NA,TRBJ2-5,TRBV24-1,ATSDPGLRQTQY
TRBD1,TRBJ1-2,TRBV19,ASSTRTGRDYGYT
NA,TRBJ1-3,TRBV28,ASSQNTIY
NA,TRBJ2-5,TRBV14,ASSQASWANQETQY
TRBD2,TRBJ2-3,TRBV7-9,ASSQRRISGGNTDTQY
NA,TRBJ1-2,TRBV5-8,ASSLGGGGGYT
NA,TRBJ2-1,TRBV3-1/TRBV3-2,ASSQVVGVVDEQF
TRBD2,TRBJ2-7,TRBV10-3,AISESGGKYEQY
TRBD2,TRBJ2-3,TRBV19,ASSLGTSASTDTQY
NA,TRBJ1-4,TRBV7-6,ASSPNRAGEKLF
NA,TRBJ2-2,TRBV11-3,ASSPPQGLGELF
TRBD2,TRBJ2-4,TRBV13,ASSFDSRLAGEPLAKNIQY
TRBD1,TRBJ2-5,TRBV9,ASSVGLRGQREETQY
TRBD1,TRBJ1-2,TRBV18,ASSPKTGEVGYT
TRBD1,TRBJ1-2,TRBV12-3/TRBV12-4,ASSLNRGGYT
TRBD2,TRBJ2-7,TRBV6-5,ASSLSYGLAEREQY
NA,TRBJ1-6,TRBV18,ASSPPGYNSPLH
NA,TRBJ2-1,TRBV6-2/TRBV6-3,ASSYGRRGF
NA,TRBJ1-1,TRBV12-3/TRBV12-4,ASSLGGGTEAF
NA,TRBJ2-5,TRBV6-6,ASWPGRVVETQY
TRBD1,TRBJ2-2,TRBV20-1,SASDRGRAGELF
NA,TRBJ1-5,TRBV6-5,ASSRRQTNQPQH
NA,TRBJ2-1,TRBV30,AWSGGLGNNEQF
NA,TRBJ2-1,TRBV2,ASSPTTNEQF
TRBD2,TRBJ2-3,TRBV5-4,ASSDWVSGGSTDTQY
NA,TRBJ1-1,TRBV30,AWSVSTEAF
TRBD2,TRBJ2-1,TRBV4-1,ASSKPRGLAGGEEQF
TRBD1,TRBJ1-2,TRBV24-1,ATSDPGTGIGYT
NA,TRBJ2-1,TRBV18,ASSPRGVYNEQF
NA,TRBJ2-1,TRBV5-1,ASSPESRGYNEQF
NA,TRBJ1-2,TRBV19,ASSIRQGWEYGYT
TRBD1,TRBJ1-4,TRBV7-2,ASSKGQRSEKLF
NA,TRBJ2-7,TRBV27,ASSLTSVGSYEQY
NA,TRBJ2-7,TRBV9,ASSPRRGQTYEQY
NA,TRBJ2-2,TRBV30,AWSENRGGELF
TRBD1,TRBJ2-5,TRBV6-1,ASSESMAGGASETQY
NA,TRBJ1-4,TRBV4-2,ASSQEVGALTNEKLF
TRBD1,TRBJ1-2,TRBV12-3/TRBV12-4,ASSGDRVAGYT
NA,TRBJ2-1,TRBV18,ASSGSQGWEEQF
TRBD1,TRBJ1-1,TRBV12-3/TRBV12-4,ASTLTGFSEAF